A single T cell receptor (beta chain) is shown here with its context. Its antigen target is currently unknown. No much larger clonotype is one base removed from it; base qualities were not supplied. The sample originates from a study of control samples from healthy donors and cancer patients (TCRdb year 2020). The library was obtained by the immunoSEQ multiplex PCR assay. TCRdb provides this immuneACCESS table in a form limited to in-frame rearrangements. Some clones are lacking; in checked studies, under half of them reflect an unresolved V gene, and why the rest are absent is not known. Counted in this sample were 150,000 to 180,000 clones; 85% to 95% of them appeared once. The ten largest clones represent 4.5% to 6% of the sample. Sequenced sample: blood. The sequence was obtained from a man between 35 and 55 years old in good health.

The nucleotide sequence is given as TGTGCCAGCAGTGAGAATCCGGGCCTTATCAATCAGCCCCAGCATTTT. It is translated as CASSENPGLINQPQHF. Recombination linked TRBV6-1 to TRBJ1-5; the D gene is unclear. V and J are truncated by 3 bases and 3 bases respectively, leaving an intervening sequence of 15 bases. The CDR3 sequence holds 16 residues, the cysteine and phenylalanine included. Of the read, only the CDR3 DNA is kept; its 48 bases are in frame from base 1. CDR1 and CDR2 are drawn from the germline V gene: MNHNS, SASEGT.